This T cell receptor (beta chain) was profiled in a study of blood T cell repertoires in COVID-19. Overall study: Both acute and convalescent COVID-19 samples were obtained from the United States, Italy and Spain. PBMCs, B-cell-depleted T cells, or T cells were the source of the cDNA or gDNA that made up the material.

Germline V lookup: CDR1 MNHNS, CDR2 SASEGT. This CDR3 is 15 amino acids long. V lost 2 bases and J lost 9; bases outside the gene matches: 9. Original handling: Estimation of nucleated cell counts was performed using reference gene primer amplification. The data were produced by immunoSEQ multiplex PCR, yet TCRdb's version contains in-frame clones alone and is incomplete. The DNA gave D and trimming, while V, J and clone size come from that table. The sample includes approximately 50,000 clones, 85% to 95% of them seen just once. The sample taken for sequencing was peripheral blood. The origin of this receptor is a human donor in a cohort sampled during active COVID-19. This chain uses TRBV6-1 with TRBJ2-1; 8 bases agree with TRBD2. The CDR3 region is CASSEWASGPGEQFF. CDR3 in DNA: TGTGCCAGCAGTGAATGGGCTAGCGGGCCAGGTGAGCAGTTCTTC.